The 26 T cell receptor beta chains below all came from one sample that was sequenced in a study of vaccination effects on CD4 cells after COVID-19. The antigens of these receptors remain unknown. Some clones are missing from TCRdb's copy, which holds only in-frame ones; the method was immunoSEQ multiplex PCR. Seen here are some 77,000 clones, 65% to 85% observed once, and the top ten hold roughly 4%. Antigen-specific CD4+ T cell clonotypes were called by their expansion after viral peptide-pool culture in ViraFEST. Following 10 days of culture, CD4+ T cells were isolated. Vaccine recipients lacked prior SARS-CoV-2 infection and had negative nucleocapsid antibodies. The sample here was CD4+ T cells from PBMCs cultured with HCoV-OC43 spike peptides, taken before COVID-19 vaccination. Subset described: HCoV-OC43 spike overlapping peptide pool stimulation. These receptors came from a human donor who received a COVID-19 vaccine.

This rearrangement joins TRBV7-2 to TRBJ2-5; 9 bases line up with TRBD2. J was trimmed by 2 bases and V by 0 bases; bases with no gene match: 1. Germline CDR1 SGHTA, CDR2 FQGNSA. The CDR3 sequence is 15 residues long. The DNA for the CDR3 is TGTGCCAGCAGCTTAGCGAGCGGGGGGCAAGAGACCCAGTACTTC. It translates to CASSLASGGQETQYF.

This clone was found a few times. The chain links TRBV28 to TRBJ1-1; no clear D gene. The CDR3 covers 11 residues. The V gene's germline CDR1 is MDHEN and CDR2 SYDVKM. The V end lost 8 bases, the J end lost 0 bases, and 4 bases lay between the germline ends. The CDR3 sequence: CASQMNTEAFF. The CDR3 DNA sequence: TGTGCCAGCCAGATGAACACTGAAGCTTTCTTT.

The chain has TRBV5-1 and TRBJ2-3; TRBD2 aligns across 10 bases. This CDR3 contains 14 residues. Germline-derived CDR1 and CDR2 are SGHRS and YFSETQ. Trimming took 2 bases from V and 5 from J; bases not matched to a gene: 2. In DNA, the CDR3 is TGCGCCAGCAGCTTAGCGGGGGGGTTAGATACGCAGTATTTT. Amino acid sequence: CASSLAGGLDTQYF.

V usage is TRBV4-1 and J usage is TRBJ1-1; TRBD1 aligns across 10 bases. This CDR3 contains 16 residues. V lost 4 bases to trimming and J lost 3 bases; unmatched junction nucleotides: 8. From germline, CDR1 is MGHRA and CDR2 YSYEKL. CDR3 amino acids: CASSRQGALIDTEAFF. CDR3 nucleotide sequence: TGCGCCAGCAGCCGACAGGGGGCTTTAATTGACACTGAAGCTTTCTTT.

The V and J genes are TRBV15 and TRBJ1-4; possibly TRBD1 for D (6 bases). The germline CDR1 and CDR2 sequences are LNHNV and YYDKDF (reference sequence). This CDR3 region has 18 residues. The V gene lost 5 bases and the J gene lost 3 bases, with 22 bases spanning the gap. This CDR3 is CATSSRYGGGRANEKLFF. The CDR3 DNA sequence: TGTGCCACCAGCTCTCGATATGGGGGGGGGCGGGCTAATGAAAAACTGTTTTTT. The entire variable domain, with the rest obtained from reference TRBV15 and TRBJ1-4, is as follows: DAMVIQNPRYQVTQFGKPVTLSCSQTLNHNVMYWYQQKSSQAPKLLFHYYDKDFNNEADTPDNFQSRRPNTSFCFLDIRSPGLGDTAMYLCATSSRYGGGRANEKLFFGSGTQLSVL.

V usage is TRBV18 and J usage is TRBJ1-6; D perhaps matches TRBD1 (5 bases). V lost 0 bases and J 7 bases, leaving 10 bases between the germline ends. The CDR3 is made up of 15 amino acids. Germline V lookup: CDR1 KGHSH, CDR2 LQKENI. CDR3 sequence (DNA): TGTGCCAGCTCACCACCGGGGGTTGGAAATTCACCCCTCCACTTT. Its translation: CASSPPGVGNSPLHF.

The chain is built from TRBV10-3 and TRBJ1-2; TRBD1 might be the D (5 bases). The V gene lost 7 bases and the J gene lost 3 bases, with 21 bases spanning the gap. Germline CDR1 reads ENHRY; CDR2 reads SYGVKD. The CDR3 is made up of 16 amino acids. The DNA of the CDR3 is TGTGCCATCAACGGTTTGTCAGGGCCTGGCGACTATGGCTACACCTTC. Its protein is CAINGLSGPGDYGYTF.

The chain recombines TRBV11-3 with TRBJ2-7, with D hard to call. The CDR3 is 15 amino acids. Looked up from germline, CDR1 is SGHNT and CDR2 is YENEEA. V was trimmed by 3 bases and J by 0 bases, leaving 12 bases between them. The CDR3 DNA is TGTGCCAGCAGCTTTTTCTCGGTAACCTCCTACGAGCAGTACGTC. This gives the protein CASSFFSVTSYEQYV.

The chain carries TRBV7-2 and TRBJ2-1; possibly TRBD1 for D (6 bases). The CDR3 spans 14 residues. Germline lookup yields CDR1 SGHTA and CDR2 FQGNSA. Trimming removed 5 bases from V and 6 bases from J, with 14 bases in between. DNA for the CDR3: TGTGCCAGCAGCGTCGGACAGAAGGGCAATGAGCAGTTCTTC. Translation: CASSVGQKGNEQFF. Full variable domain (outside the CDR3, taken from reference TRBV7-2 and TRBJ2-1): GAGVSQSPSNKVTEKGKDVELRCDPISGHTALYWYRQSLGQGLEFLIYFQGNSAPDKSGLPSDRFSAERTGGSVSTLTIQRTQQEDSAVYLCASSVGQKGNEQFFGPGTRLTVL.

The chain carries TRBV6-2 or TRBV6-3 and TRBJ2-5; 10 bases map to TRBD2. Trimming cost V 5 bases and J 7 bases; bases outside gene matches: 4. The CDR3 runs 13 residues. The germline gives CDR1 MNHEY, CDR2 SVGEGT. CDR3 sequence reads: CASSLAGVGTQYF. CDR3 sequence (DNA): TGTGCCAGCAGTCTAGCGGGGGTGGGGACCCAGTACTTC.

The J gene is TRBJ1-5, the V gene TRBV6-4, with no clear D. Between the trimmed V and J ends, which lost 0 bases and 6 bases, there was a span of 0 bases. The CDR3 is 11 residues long. Germline V gene sequence: CDR1 MRHNA, CDR2 SNTAGT. CDR3 in DNA: TGTGCCAGCAGTGACTCTCAGCCCCAGCATTTT. Its translation: CASSDSQPQHF.

The chain joins TRBV2 to TRBJ2-3, with D possibly being TRBD1 (5 bases). V was clipped by 6 bases and J by 6 bases, with 19 bases between them. CDR3 size: 15 residues. Germline CDR1 is SNHLY and CDR2 is FYNNEI. DNA for the CDR3: TGTGCCAGCAGGTACGACAGCCGTTCCGAGGATACGCAGTATTTT. It yields the protein CASRYDSRSEDTQYF.

The J gene is TRBJ1-1, the V gene TRBV30; TRBD1 might be the D (5 bases). V lost 2 bases to trimming and J lost 3 bases, with 10 bases between them. Germline V gene sequence: CDR1 GTSNPN, CDR2 SVGIG (reference sequence). The CDR3 extends over 13 amino acids. CDR3 protein: CAWSKEGDTEAFF. The DNA of the CDR3 is TGTGCCTGGAGTAAGGAAGGGGACACTGAAGCTTTCTTT.

This rearrangement joins TRBV27 to TRBJ2-5; 14 nucleotides align to TRBD2. The CDR3 extends over 16 amino acids. V gave up 4 bases and J gave up 4 bases; unmatched junction bases: 5. Germline CDR1 MNHEY, CDR2 SMNVEV (reference sequence). CDR3 protein: CASSSLTSGGAETQYF. The CDR3 DNA sequence: TGTGCCAGCAGTTCCTTGACTAGCGGGGGGGCAGAGACCCAGTACTTC.

The rearrangement uses TRBV5-1 and TRBJ1-1; D ambiguous. Germline V gene sequence: CDR1 SGHRS, CDR2 YFSETQ. CDR3 size: 14 residues. The ends were cut back, 4 bases at V and 2 bases at J, with 12 bases in the middle. CDR3 DNA: TGCGCCAGCAGCGCCCTAAACCCCAACACTGAAGCTTTCTTT. Encoded protein: CASSALNPNTEAFF.

The chain joins TRBV10-1 to TRBJ1-1; D is unresolved. V lost 0 bases, J lost 7 bases, and 15 bases lay in between. This CDR3 spans 15 amino acids. Germline CDR1 WNHNN, CDR2 SYGVQD (reference sequence). The CDR3 loop reads CASSESKFWGDEAFF. The CDR3 DNA sequence: TGCGCCAGCAGTGAGTCCAAATTTTGGGGAGATGAAGCTTTCTTT.

The genes are TRBV7-2 and TRBJ1-3; D call uncertain. Trimming pared 4 bases from V and 4 bases from J, leaving 11 bases between. Germline V lookup: CDR1 SGHTA, CDR2 FQGNSA. This CDR3 spans 14 amino acids. CDR3 nucleotide sequence: TGTGCCAGCAGCTCGTGGGCCAGCGGAAACACCATATATTTT. This codes for CASSSWASGNTIYF.

V gene TRBV7-2 combines with J gene TRBJ2-2; 11 bases match TRBD2. There are 17 residues in the CDR3. With 5 bases clipped from V and 2 bases from J, the junction kept 7 bases outside the gene matches. Per the germline V gene, CDR1 is SGHTA and CDR2 is FQGNSA. The CDR3 here is CASSPTSGGLNTGELFF. The CDR3 DNA reads as TGTGCCAGCAGCCCCACTAGCGGGGGCCTCAACACCGGGGAGCTGTTTTTT.

V gene TRBV29-1 combines with J gene TRBJ2-5; no clear D gene. The V end was cut by 2 bases, the J end by 4 bases, with 5 bases between. The CDR3 totals 11 residues. Germline CDR1 and CDR2: SQVTM and ANQGSEA. DNA of the CDR3: TGCAGCGTTGAACCCGCAGAGACCCAGTACTTC. Protein product: CSVEPAETQYF.

The chain recombines TRBV30 with TRBJ1-6, with 8 bases that match TRBD1. The V gene end was trimmed by 2 bases and the J gene end by 8 bases; junction bases not matched to a gene: 8. The CDR3 runs to 15 residues. Germline values: CDR1 GTSNPN, CDR2 SVGIG (reference sequence). The chain's CDR3 is CAWSRQGAWDSPLHF. For the CDR3, the DNA is TGTGCCTGGAGTCGCCAGGGGGCATGGGATTCACCCCTCCACTTT.

V usage is TRBV7-3 and J usage is TRBJ2-5; TRBD1 might be the D (6 bases). V was pared by 4 bases and J by 5 bases, with 17 bases between. Germline CDR1 reads SGHTA; CDR2 reads FQGTGA. This CDR3 region has 15 residues. The CDR3 DNA follows: TGTGCCAGCAGCTCAACCGGGACACAAAAGGAGACCCAGTACTTC. Translated, it gives CASSSTGTQKETQYF.

The chain combines TRBV6-1 with TRBJ2-5; the match to TRBD1 covers 10 bases. The CDR3 is 14 amino acids. Germline loops: CDR1 MNHNS, CDR2 SASEGT. The J segment lost 5 bases and the V segment lost 3 bases, leaving 3 bases of the junction unmatched. In DNA, the CDR3 is TGTGCCAGCAGTGAGACAGGGGGCGGGGAGACCCAGTACTTC. This translates into CASSETGGGETQYF.

This chain uses TRBV30 with TRBJ2-3, with 8 bases that match TRBD2. V lost 5 bases, J lost 0 bases, and 4 bases stayed unmatched. CDR3 size: 14 residues. CDR1 is GTSNPN, CDR2 SVGIG, per germline (reference sequence). CDR3 sequence reads: CAWGTRGSTDTQYF. CDR3 coding DNA: TGTGCCTGGGGGACTAGGGGAAGCACAGATACGCAGTATTTT.

DNA of the CDR3: TGTGCCACCAGTGACGGAAGACAGGGCTCGGAGACCCAGTACTTC. Translating gives CATSDGRQGSETQYF. The genes are TRBV24-1 and TRBJ2-5, with 7 bases that match TRBD1. V dropped 4 bases and J dropped 5; count of bases not matched to a gene: 9. The germline CDR1 and CDR2 sequences are KGHDR and SFDVKD. CDR3 length: 15 residues.

This chain joins TRBV10-3 and TRBJ1-2; D not certain. CDR1 and CDR2 (germline): ENHRY, SYGVKD. Trimming pared 0 bases from V and 7 bases from J, leaving 6 bases between. The CDR3 spans 12 residues. The CDR3 reads CAISESVGGYTF. The CDR3 nucleotides read TGTGCCATCAGTGAGTCCGTGGGTGGCTACACCTTC.

The chain couples TRBV6-2 or TRBV6-3 to TRBJ2-5, with 9 bases matching TRBD2. V was clipped by 4 bases and J by 7 bases; unmatched bases: 13. CDR3 length equals 16 residues. The germline V gene encodes CDR1 MNHEY and CDR2 SVGEGT. This chain's CDR3 is CASSSPQRGAPGTQYF. The CDR3 DNA sequence: TGTGCCAGCAGTTCCCCCCAGCGGGGGGCCCCGGGGACCCAGTACTTC.